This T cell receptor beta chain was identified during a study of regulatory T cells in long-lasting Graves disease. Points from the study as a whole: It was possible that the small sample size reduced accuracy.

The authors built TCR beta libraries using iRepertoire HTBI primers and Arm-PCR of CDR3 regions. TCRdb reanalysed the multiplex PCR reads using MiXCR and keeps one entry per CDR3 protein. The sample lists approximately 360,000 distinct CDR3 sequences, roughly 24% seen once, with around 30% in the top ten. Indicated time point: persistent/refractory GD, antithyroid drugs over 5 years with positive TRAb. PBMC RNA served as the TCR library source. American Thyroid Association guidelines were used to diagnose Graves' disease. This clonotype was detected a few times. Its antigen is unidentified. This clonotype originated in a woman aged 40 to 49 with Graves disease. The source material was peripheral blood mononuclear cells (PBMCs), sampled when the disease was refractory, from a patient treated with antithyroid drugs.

The CDR3 region is CASSSTVYNEQFF. CDR3 DNA sequence: TGTGCCAGCAGCTCGACAGTTTACAATGAGCAGTTCTTC. V is TRBV7-9 and J is TRBJ2-1; the D gene is possibly TRBD1 (5 bases). Germline CDR1 is SEHNR and CDR2 is FQNEAQ (reference sequence). The CDR3 has 13 residues. Trimming took off 4 bases at V and 4 bases at J, with 8 bases between the two ends.